This record concerns one TCR beta chain sequence. Only in-frame clones appear in the TCRdb table, and some are missing; sequencing was by immunoSEQ multiplex PCR. The table lists 90,000 to 110,000 clones, about nine tenths of them singletons. The CDR3 is made up of 15 amino acids. V lost 1 base and J lost 2, with 6 bases in between. CDR1 and CDR2 (germline): MNHEY, SMNVEV (reference sequence). This sample was taken from a study of T cell responses to AZD1222 COVID-19 vaccine. Here the sequenced sample was peripheral blood, taken on day 0 of AZD1222 vaccination. The TCR sequence derives from an adult in good health. The gene calls are TRBV27 and TRBJ1-6, with unresolved D. CDR3 DNA sequence: TGTGCCAGCAGTTTATATGGTCCCTATAATTCACCCCTCCACTTT. Its protein is CASSLYGPYNSPLHF.